Following are 28 T cell receptor beta chains from one sample sequenced in a study of blood T cells in healthy people across ages. Then a second PCR, running roughly 6 to 11 cycles, was carried out with a sample-barcoded 5' primer and a J-beta primer mix. TCRdb re-called the 5' RACE reads with MiXCR, one entry per CDR3 protein. Altogether 800,000 to 950,000 distinct CDR3 sequences are present, 36% being singletons, with the ten largest covering about an eighth. Sequencing was done on a sample of blood. The receptors were gathered from a man in his late teens or twenties in good health.

This clonotype showed up many times. The V gene is TRBV6-5, the J gene TRBJ2-7, with TRBD1 matching over 7 bases. The junction had 15 bases not matched to a gene; V was cut back by 5 bases and J by 5 bases. Germline-derived CDR1 and CDR2 are MNHEY and SVGAGI. The CDR3 has 16 amino acids. CDR3 protein: CASSPLGAGGSDEQYF. Here the CDR3 DNA reads TGTGCCAGCAGTCCGCTAGGGGCAGGGGGAAGTGACGAGCAGTACTTC.

The gene calls are TRBV20-1 and TRBJ1-2; 7 bases align to TRBD1. V was clipped by 3 bases and J by 7 bases; unmatched bases: 5. The CDR3 contains 12 residues. Per germline, CDR1 DFQATT and CDR2 SNEGSKA (reference sequence). CDR3 sequence reads: CSARDRLIGYTF. CDR3 DNA: TGCAGTGCTAGGGACAGGTTAATTGGCTACACCTTC.

This clonotype was recorded a few times. The rearrangement joins TRBV5-5 to TRBJ2-7; D assignment may be TRBD1 or TRBD2 (6 bases each). V was trimmed by 0 bases and J by 7 bases, leaving 17 bases between them. Germline V lookup: CDR1 SGHKS, CDR2 YYEKEE (reference sequence). The CDR3 is 15 residues long. The CDR3 loop is CASSLDMGGWNEQYF. CDR3 DNA: TGTGCCAGCAGCTTGGATATGGGGGGCTGGAATGAGCAGTACTTC.

The chain is built from TRBV12-3 or TRBV12-4 and TRBJ1-5; D unclear. This CDR3 has 13 residues. The V gene lost 3 bases and the J gene lost 4 bases, with 7 bases spanning the gap. The CDR3 here is CASSFIGNQPQHF. In nucleotides, the CDR3 is TGTGCCAGCAGTTTTATCGGAAATCAGCCCCAGCATTTT.

This clonotype appeared a few times. The chain links TRBV6-2 or TRBV6-3 to TRBJ2-1; D gene ambiguous. The CDR3 covers 15 residues. Trimming left V 2 bases short and J 1 base short, with 9 bases between. Per germline, CDR1 MNHEY and CDR2 SVGEGT. CDR3 protein: CASSYGGVSYNEQFF. CDR3 nucleotides: TGTGCCAGCAGTTACGGTGGAGTGTCCTACAATGAGCAGTTCTTC.

The sample holds a few counts of this clonotype. V gene TRBV2 combines with J gene TRBJ2-1; tentative D call: TRBD1 (5 bases). The germline V gene has CDR1 SNHLY and CDR2 FYNNEI. The CDR3 runs 15 residues. Trimming cost V 8 bases and J 5 bases, with 19 bases left between them. CDR3 sequence (DNA): TGTGCCAGCGATGGACACCTTTTTTCCCACAATGAGCAGTTCTTC. Its protein product is CASDGHLFSHNEQFF.

On this clonotype itself: A read error is possible here, since a much larger clone lies one base away. This sequence joins TRBV12-3 or TRBV12-4 and TRBJ2-7, with no clear D. The CDR3 covers 14 residues. The CDR3 loop is CAGSFRLAFYEQYF. The CDR3 region has the DNA TGTGCCGGCAGTTTCCGGTTAGCCTTCTACGAGCAGTACTTC.

This clonotype was counted ten times or more. The chain carries TRBV11-2 and TRBJ2-7; D ambiguous. The CDR3 has 15 residues. V lost 5 bases to trimming and J lost 1 base, with 15 bases between them. CDR1 and CDR2 from the germline V gene are SGHAT and FQNNGV. The CDR3 here is CASSPGHIGSYEQYF. The CDR3 nucleotides read TGTGCCAGCAGCCCAGGCCACATAGGGTCCTACGAGCAGTACTTC.

This clonotype has more than one count but fewer than ten. The V and J genes are TRBV6-2 or TRBV6-3 and TRBJ2-1, with 8 bases fitting TRBD2. The CDR3 loop spans 14 amino acids. Germline V gene data show CDR1 as MNHEY and CDR2 as SVGEGT. J gave up 8 bases and V 5 bases, and 8 bases lay outside the gene matches. The CDR3 region has the DNA TGTGCCAGCAGTCACCGGACTAGCCCCCATGAGCAGTTCTTC. Residues: CASSHRTSPHEQFF.

This clonotype was counted ten times or more. The V call is TRBV29-1, the J call TRBJ1-2; D gene unclear. The germline V and J ends were trimmed by 6 bases and 0 bases, with 11 bases remaining between them. The CDR3 spans 13 residues. Germline-derived CDR1 and CDR2 are SQVTM and ANQGSEA. The CDR3 is CSVPDGTNYGYTF. The CDR3 DNA reads as TGCAGCGTGCCGGACGGGACTAACTATGGCTACACCTTC.

The rearrangement links TRBV5-5 to TRBJ2-5; 12 bases align to TRBD1. This CDR3 has 17 amino acids. The V and J ends lost 4 bases and 11 bases, in that order; junction bases with no gene match: 18. Germline V CDR1 and CDR2: SGHKS, YYEKEE (reference sequence). The CDR3 reads CASSGTGTGGRINEQYF. DNA for the CDR3: TGTGCCAGCAGCGGCACCGGGACAGGGGGCCGGATCAATGAGCAGTACTTC.

This chain uses TRBV7-2 with TRBJ2-2; the D is unclear. This CDR3 contains 12 residues. Trimming removed 5 bases from V and 6 bases from J, with 7 bases in between. CDR1 SGHTA and CDR2 FQGNSA come from the germline V gene. The CDR3, as DNA: TGTGCCAGCAGCAACCCCCCCGGGGAGCTGTTTTTT. Its protein product is CASSNPPGELFF.

This clonotype has only a few counts. V usage is TRBV7-9 and J usage is TRBJ2-7, with 8 bases that match TRBD2. The CDR3 consists of 17 residues. Looked up from germline, CDR1 is SEHNR and CDR2 is FQNEAQ (reference sequence). The junction had 14 bases not matched to a gene; V was cut back by 2 bases and J by 5 bases. CDR3 coding DNA: TGTGCCAGCAGCTTACGACCAGCGGGGGCCCGCCTCAACGAGCAGTACTTC. Translation gives CASSLRPAGARLNEQYF.

The rearrangement joins TRBV12-5 to TRBJ2-3, with D perhaps TRBD2 (6 bases). The CDR3 sequence is 18 residues long. Germline V gene data show CDR1 as LGHNT and CDR2 as FRNRAP. The V end was cut by 0 bases, the J end by 2 bases, with 18 bases between. CDR3 protein: CASGLVVGGFAYTDTQYF. As DNA, the CDR3 is TGTGCTAGTGGTTTGGTTGTCGGGGGATTTGCCTACACAGATACGCAGTATTTT.

This clonotype was seen more than once but under ten times. The chain joins TRBV27 to TRBJ1-2; D not certain. The V and J ends lost 4 bases and 6 bases respectively, with 12 bases between them. This CDR3 region has 13 residues. Germline-derived CDR1 and CDR2 are MNHEY and SMNVEV (reference sequence). CDR3 residues: CASSSIRSNGYTF. CDR3 DNA sequence: TGTGCCAGCAGTTCCATCAGGAGCAATGGCTACACCTTC.

In its sample, this clonotype was seen a few times. This chain uses TRBV7-2 with TRBJ2-1; D possibly corresponds to TRBD1 (6 bases). Germline CDR1 SGHTA, CDR2 FQGNSA. With 5 bases removed from V and 5 bases from J, the gap between germline ends came to 13 bases. This CDR3 spans 14 amino acids. CDR3 in amino acids: CASSKTGRDNEQFF. The DNA for the CDR3 is TGTGCCAGCAGCAAAACAGGGCGGGACAATGAGCAGTTCTTC.

Concerning this clonotype: Sequence at one end of the junction differs from germline and may be a read error. The chain joins TRBV6-6 to TRBJ2-6, with D perhaps matching TRBD1 or TRBD2 (6 bases each). This CDR3 comprises 17 residues. CDR1 is MNHNY and CDR2 is SVGAGI in the germline V gene (reference sequence). The chain's CDR3 is CASSRKPGGSGASVLTF. The CDR3, as DNA: TGTGCCAGCAGTAGGAAACCCGGGGGCTCTGGGGCCAGCGTCCTGACTTTC.

The CDR3, as DNA: TGTGCCAGCAGCCAAGACCACAGCCAAGAGACCCAGTACTTC. Translated, it gives CASSQDHSQETQYF. The genes are TRBV3-1 and TRBJ2-5; D gene ambiguous. CDR1 and CDR2 (germline): LGHDT, YNNKEL (reference sequence). The CDR3 extends over 14 amino acids. Deletions cut 0 bases from V and 1 base from J, with 6 bases between.

This chain links TRBV7-2 with TRBJ2-1, with TRBD2 matching 8 bases. This CDR3 has 16 residues. Per the germline V gene, CDR1 is SGHTA and CDR2 is FQGNSA. With V trimmed by 5 bases and J by 13 bases, 19 bases remained unmatched. DNA of the CDR3: TGTGCCAGCAGCCCGAATGATGCGCGGGGGGCGAGCGGTCAGTTCTTC. Protein: CASSPNDARGASGQFF.

This clonotype was seen just once. The J gene is TRBJ1-5, the V gene TRBV12-3 or TRBV12-4; D gene uncertain. Trimming stripped 1 base from V and 15 bases from J, with 13 bases between. This CDR3 spans 12 amino acids. The CDR3 sequence is CASSLGQSPPHF. The CDR3 bases are TGTGCCAGCAGTTTAGGGCAGAGCCCGCCGCATTTT.

This clonotype came up a few times. The chain recombines TRBV5-1 with TRBJ2-4; perhaps D is TRBD1 or TRBD2 (6 bases each). Germline V gene sequence: CDR1 SGHRS, CDR2 YFSETQ. This CDR3 region has 15 residues. V was cut by 0 bases and J by 2 bases, with 9 bases left in between. This chain's CDR3 is CASSLEGGTKNIQYF. The CDR3 DNA reads as TGCGCCAGCAGCTTGGAAGGGGGGACCAAAAACATTCAGTACTTC.

The chain uses TRBV10-3 and TRBJ1-5, with D perhaps matching TRBD1 (5 bases). The CDR3 spans 15 residues. Between the trimmed V and J ends, which lost 6 bases and 0 bases, there was a span of 12 bases. The germline V gene has CDR1 ENHRY and CDR2 SYGVKD. This CDR3 reads CAISAGPYSNQPQHF. Written as DNA, the CDR3 is TGTGCCATCAGCGCGGGACCCTATAGCAATCAGCCCCAGCATTTT.

In nucleotides, the CDR3 is TGCGCCAGCAGCCGGTATAGCGGGAGCTCCTACAATGAGCAGTACTTC. Its translation: CASSRYSGSSYNEQYF. This rearrangement joins TRBV4-3 to TRBJ2-1, with TRBD2 matching over 9 bases. The J call may not be correct, given that the DNA end is closer to TRBJ2-7. The CDR3 runs 16 residues. CDR1 is LGHNA and CDR2 is YSLEER in the germline V gene.

The sample holds a few counts of this clonotype. The chain recombines TRBV12-3 or TRBV12-4 with TRBJ2-3, with D tentatively TRBD1 (5 bases). V was shortened by 5 bases and J by 5 bases, with 11 bases between the two germline ends. CDR3 length equals 13 residues. As DNA, the CDR3 is TGTGCCAGCAGTGATCAGGGTGTAGATACGCAGTATTTT. Amino acid sequence: CASSDQGVDTQYF.

A few counts support this clonotype. This chain joins TRBV12-3 or TRBV12-4 and TRBJ2-1; 13 bases are a match to TRBD2. The length of the CDR3 is 16 residues. J lost 11 bases, V lost 3 bases, and 10 bases had no gene match. In nucleotides, the CDR3 is TGTGCCAGCAGTTTCCAAGCGGGACTAGCGGGGATGAAGCAGTTCTTC. Translation: CASSFQAGLAGMKQFF.

This clonotype was seen at least ten times. The chain couples TRBV4-3 to TRBJ2-1; D might be TRBD2 (5 bases). The CDR3 runs 15 residues. CDR1 and CDR2 (germline): LGHNA, YSLEER. The ends were cut back, 1 base at V and 10 bases at J, with 17 bases in the middle. The DNA of the CDR3 is TGCGCCAGCAGCCAAGGAGGGTTGTCCCTCGGCGAGCAGTTCTTC. This translates into CASSQGGLSLGEQFF.

The rearrangement links TRBV25-1 to TRBJ1-1; no definite D call. This CDR3 has 13 amino acids. Germline CDR1 reads MGHDK; CDR2 reads SYGVNS. The ends were cut back, 6 bases at V and 3 bases at J, with 11 bases in the middle. The CDR3 loop reads CASSLTTHTEAFF. DNA of the CDR3: TGTGCCAGCAGCCTAACTACTCACACTGAAGCTTTCTTT. Combining the CDR3 with reference TRBV25-1 and TRBJ1-1 gives the whole variable domain EADIYQTPRYLVIGTGKKITLECSQTMGHDKMYWYQQDPGMELHLIHYSYGVNSTEKGDLSSESTVSRIRTEHFPLTLESARPSHTSQYLCASSLTTHTEAFFGQGTRLTVV.

The chain carries TRBV5-4 and TRBJ2-3; 8 nucleotides line up with TRBD1. CDR3 length equals 14 residues. Germline CDR1 is SGHNT and CDR2 is YYREEE (reference sequence). The V segment lost 2 bases and the J segment 5 bases; nucleotides outside the gene matches: 4. CDR3: CASSLPTGGDTQYF. The DNA of the CDR3 is TGTGCCAGCAGCTTACCAACAGGGGGAGATACGCAGTATTTT.